This T cell receptor (beta chain) was recorded in a study of cytomegalovirus exposure and HLA in healthy donors. Regarding the study as a whole: The study listed 164 cytomegalovirus-associated TCR beta chains. In presence/absence analyses, roughly uniform sequencing depth across donors was assumed.

Vbeta (60) and Jbeta (13) primers were used in the PCR. In the study's own analysis: In a later analysis, the count reached 80 million or so unique TCR beta chains, with 9 million to 11 million shared. Sequencing was performed with immunoSEQ multiplex PCR; in TCRdb, only in-frame clones are kept and a portion is missing. That table is the source of V, J and clone size, and D and trimming were worked out from the DNA. This table has around 200,000 clones, 77% appearing once. A word on this clone: Its matching antigen is unknown.

CDR1 SNHLY and CDR2 FYNNEI come from the germline V gene. The CDR3 length is 14 residues. V lost 7 bases, J lost 1 base, and 3 bases stayed unmatched. The receptor's source is a woman between 55 and 75 years old in good health and CMV-seropositive. The V call is TRBV2, the J call TRBJ2-3; 9 nucleotides match TRBD2. Sample: PBMCs. CDR3 protein: CASTVAGGTDTQYF. CDR3 DNA sequence: TGTGCCAGCACCGTAGCGGGGGGCACAGATACGCAGTATTTT.